The present TCR beta chain was sequenced within a study of T cell clones after liver transplantation. Study-level background: Post-transplant blood was tracked for graft-donor-reactive T cell clones identified in a pre-transplant mixed lymphocyte reaction.

Clones were read by immunoSEQ multiplex PCR, and TCRdb kept only the in-frame ones, dropping some. The sample holds over 55,000 clones, approximately 63% seen once. The TCR originated in a human patient who received a liver transplant. Some T cells may have originated in the graft donor. The sequencing used CD4+ T cells from blood, collected at the approximately 16-month timepoint.

The CDR3 region has the DNA TGTGCCAGCAGCCCTGTGGTGGGTAGCGGGATGAATGAGCAGTTCTTC. Translation: CASSPVVGSGMNEQFF. The rearrangement links TRBV7-8 to TRBJ2-1; the match to TRBD2 covers 8 bases. CDR1 and CDR2 from the germline V gene are SGHVS and FQNEAQ. The CDR3 length is 16 residues. Trimming at V came to 5 bases and at J to 7 bases, leaving 13 bases not matched to a gene.